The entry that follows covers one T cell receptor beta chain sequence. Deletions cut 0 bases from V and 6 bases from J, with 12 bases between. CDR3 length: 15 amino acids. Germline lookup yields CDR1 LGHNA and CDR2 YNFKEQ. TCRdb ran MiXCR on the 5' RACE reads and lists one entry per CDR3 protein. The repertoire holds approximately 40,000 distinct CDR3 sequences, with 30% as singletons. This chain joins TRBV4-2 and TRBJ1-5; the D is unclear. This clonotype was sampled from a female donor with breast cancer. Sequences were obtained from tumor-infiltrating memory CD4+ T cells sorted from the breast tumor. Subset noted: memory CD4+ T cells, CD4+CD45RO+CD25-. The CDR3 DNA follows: TGTGCCAGCAGCCAAGATCTGGAAGCATTTCAGCCCCAGCATTTT. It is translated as CASSQDLEAFQPQHF.